This TCR beta chain was sequenced for a study of beta chain features in type 1 diabetes. Study-wide results and limits: All four CD4+ subsets of Type 1 diabetes patients contained TCRB CDR3s that were moderately but significantly shorter.

In regard to this clone: Its antigen is undetermined.

Cells sorted by CD45RO/CCR7/CD25/CD127/CD95/CD27 comprised CD4+ naive, central memory, regulatory and stem cell-like memory cells. Reverse transcribing all isolated RNA meant expressed TCRB transcripts were sequenced. Profiled with immunoSEQ multiplex PCR; TCRdb holds only in-frame clones, not every one. The table lists 300,000 to 400,000 clones, about 13% of them singletons. The CDR3 sequence is 15 residues long. V was cut by 2 bases and J by 5 bases, with 15 bases left in between. From germline, CDR1 is MGHDK and CDR2 SYGVNS. This chain uses TRBV25-1 with TRBJ1-1; no reliable D call. The sample comprised naive CD4+ T cells from blood. This receptor was taken from a woman aged 18-29 years with type 1 diabetes. The DNA for the CDR3 is TGTGCCAGCAGTGAAGGGTACAGTGCTTTGACTGAAGCTTTCTTT. Translated: CASSEGYSALTEAFF.